Listed below are T cell receptor beta chains from one sample, sequenced in a study of T-cell memory formation after mild COVID-19. One entry per CDR3 protein results from TCRdb running MiXCR on the 5' RACE reads. The table lists 100,000 to 120,000 distinct CDR3 sequences, over 15% of them singletons. The sequencing input was PBMCs or a T cell subset sorted from them (not recorded which). Receptors originate from a man between 18 and 35 years old who had mild COVID-19 (a few samples of this study predate the infection). Cell type and time point are not known. CDR3s leave out the opening cysteine and the closing phenylalanine or tryptophan. Each record gives: V gene, CDR3 length, J gene, D gene, CDR3 protein. The D gene is left open where the match is weak.

V: TRBV24-1; length: 12; J: TRBJ2-2; D: -; CDR3: ATSGGARTGELF
V: TRBV7-2; length: 12; J: TRBJ2-1; D: -; CDR3: ASSLFAMAPEQF
V: TRBV10-3; length: 13; J: TRBJ1-2; D: TRBD1; CDR3: AISDVGTDVYGYT
V: TRBV10-3; length: 12; J: TRBJ1-2; D: TRBD1; CDR3: AISSGQGTYGYT
V: TRBV18; length: 12; J: TRBJ1-1; D: -; CDR3: ASSPQQVGTEAF
V: TRBV12-3/TRBV12-4; length: 11; J: TRBJ1-5; D: TRBD1; CDR3: ASSFDRGQPQH
V: TRBV5-1; length: 14; J: TRBJ2-3; D: -; CDR3: ASSRFRGADTDTQY
V: TRBV7-2; length: 13; J: TRBJ2-2; D: TRBD2; CDR3: ASSRTSGGTGELF
V: TRBV12-3/TRBV12-4; length: 17; J: TRBJ2-1; D: TRBD1; CDR3: ASSFRSLGQGKLRGEQF
V: TRBV10-3; length: 13; J: TRBJ2-1; D: -; CDR3: AISESTTDGDEQF
V: TRBV15; length: 12; J: TRBJ2-5; D: -; CDR3: ATSRDRGGETQY
V: TRBV7-9; length: 10; J: TRBJ1-2; D: -; CDR3: ASSSLEEGYT
V: TRBV6-6; length: 11; J: TRBJ2-1; D: -; CDR3: ASSYVSSNEQF
V: TRBV5-4; length: 12; J: TRBJ1-2; D: -; CDR3: ASSSWTAPYGYT
V: TRBV19; length: 14; J: TRBJ2-2; D: -; CDR3: ASSIATGWRTGELF
V: TRBV4-1; length: 13; J: TRBJ2-5; D: TRBD1; CDR3: ASSQDGQGGETQY
V: TRBV5-1; length: 12; J: TRBJ1-5; D: -; CDR3: ASSLVGGDQPQH
V: TRBV28; length: 12; J: TRBJ1-2; D: -; CDR3: ASRLVTGRYGYT
V: TRBV18; length: 13; J: TRBJ1-6; D: -; CDR3: ASSPRQTNNSPLH
V: TRBV7-8; length: 12; J: TRBJ1-6; D: -; CDR3: ASSLAESGAPLH
V: TRBV29-1; length: 11; J: TRBJ1-5; D: -; CDR3: SVGGGLGQPQH
V: TRBV7-2; length: 10; J: TRBJ2-1; D: -; CDR3: ASSLGEREQF
V: TRBV10-3; length: 11; J: TRBJ2-7; D: -; CDR3: AIRRPVSYEQY
V: TRBV7-3; length: 12; J: TRBJ2-3; D: TRBD1; CDR3: ASSPRQGADTQY
V: TRBV20-1; length: 10; J: TRBJ2-7; D: -; CDR3: SASGDPFGQY
V: TRBV4-3; length: 13; J: TRBJ1-3; D: -; CDR3: ASSLDVFSGNTIY
V: TRBV12-3/TRBV12-4; length: 14; J: TRBJ2-2; D: -; CDR3: ASSWFGRGNTGELF
V: TRBV18; length: 15; J: TRBJ2-1; D: TRBD2; CDR3: ASSPRTSSRSYNEQF
V: TRBV7-9; length: 16; J: TRBJ1-1; D: TRBD1; CDR3: ASSLWTGNRVRDTEAF
V: TRBV24-1; length: 9; J: TRBJ2-7; D: -; CDR3: ATWGPYEQY
V: TRBV7-8; length: 11; J: TRBJ2-1; D: TRBD1; CDR3: ASSITGDNEQF
V: TRBV12-5; length: 10; J: TRBJ2-2; D: -; CDR3: ASGFLSGELF
V: TRBV5-1; length: 12; J: TRBJ1-2; D: -; CDR3: ASSPRTDAYGYT
V: TRBV7-9; length: 11; J: TRBJ1-5; D: -; CDR3: ASSLQGNQPQH
V: TRBV29-1; length: 12; J: TRBJ2-5; D: TRBD1; CDR3: SVEFARGRETQY
V: TRBV10-1; length: 12; J: TRBJ2-1; D: -; CDR3: ASSRSGGPLLEF
V: TRBV18; length: 11; J: TRBJ1-2; D: TRBD1; CDR3: ASSPDREYGYT
V: TRBV3-1; length: 11; J: TRBJ1-4; D: -; CDR3: ASSHLSGEKLF
V: TRBV2; length: 13; J: TRBJ2-7; D: -; CDR3: ASSESSTGLGEQY
V: TRBV11-2; length: 13; J: TRBJ1-5; D: -; CDR3: ASSLKGLKDQPQH
V: TRBV5-4; length: 16; J: TRBJ2-2; D: TRBD1; CDR3: ASSRGGRGRIETGELF
V: TRBV5-6; length: 14; J: TRBJ2-3; D: -; CDR3: ASSFKGGGSTDTQY
V: TRBV7-3; length: 14; J: TRBJ2-3; D: -; CDR3: ASSLNSGAYTDTQY
V: TRBV6-5; length: 11; J: TRBJ1-6; D: -; CDR3: ASSPRTDSPLH
V: TRBV7-2; length: 11; J: TRBJ2-3; D: -; CDR3: ASSLQGSDTQY
V: TRBV5-1; length: 13; J: TRBJ2-2; D: -; CDR3: ASSFTAADFGELF
V: TRBV29-1; length: 13; J: TRBJ1-1; D: TRBD1; CDR3: SGTGGWGMNTEAF
V: TRBV6-2/TRBV6-3; length: 12; J: TRBJ2-1; D: TRBD2; CDR3: ASRRAGGSHEQF
V: TRBV12-3/TRBV12-4; length: 13; J: TRBJ1-5; D: -; CDR3: ASSLGSGGNQPQH
V: TRBV16; length: 10; J: TRBJ1-2; D: -; CDR3: ASSQSSGRYT